This T cell receptor beta chain is drawn from a study of blood T cell repertoires in COVID-19. Sequenced by immunoSEQ multiplex PCR; TCRdb stores in-frame clones only, minus some. The sample lists more than 65,000 clones; approximately 84% were seen once. Germline assignment: CDR1 LNHDA and CDR2 SQIVND (reference sequence). The ends were cut back, 7 bases at V and 1 base at J, with 7 bases in the middle. This CDR3 has 13 residues. J is TRBJ2-2 and V is TRBV19; TRBD1 might be the D (5 bases). The TCR originated in a human donor in a cohort sampled during active COVID-19. Source material: peripheral blood. The CDR3 DNA follows: TGTGCCAGTAACGACAGGAACACCGGGGAGCTGTTTTTT. Protein sequence: CASNDRNTGELFF. Full variable domain (remainder filled in from reference TRBV19 and TRBJ2-2): DGGITQSPKYLFRKEGQNVTLSCEQNLNHDAMYWYRQDPGQGLRLIYYSQIVNDFQKGDIAEGYSVSREKKESFPLTVTSAQKNPTAFYLCASNDRNTGELFFGEGSRLTVL.